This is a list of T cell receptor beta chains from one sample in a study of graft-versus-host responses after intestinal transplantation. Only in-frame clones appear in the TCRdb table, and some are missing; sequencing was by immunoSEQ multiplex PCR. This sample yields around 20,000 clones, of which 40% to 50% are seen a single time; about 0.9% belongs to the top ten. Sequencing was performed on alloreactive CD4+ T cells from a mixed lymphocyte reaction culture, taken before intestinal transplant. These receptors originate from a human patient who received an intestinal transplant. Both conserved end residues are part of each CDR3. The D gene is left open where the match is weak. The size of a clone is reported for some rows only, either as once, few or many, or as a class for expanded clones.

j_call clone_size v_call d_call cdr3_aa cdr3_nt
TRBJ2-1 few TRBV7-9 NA CASSLLVRGLGNEQFF TGTGCCAGCAGCTTACTCGTCAGGGGTTTAGGAAATGAGCAGTTCTTC
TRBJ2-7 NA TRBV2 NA CASSESTYEQYF TGTGCCAGCAGTGAATCCACCTACGAGCAGTACTTC
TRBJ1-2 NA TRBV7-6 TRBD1 CASSPQGQAPGGYTF TGTGCCAGCAGCCCCCAAGGACAGGCGCCTGGGGGCTACACCTTC
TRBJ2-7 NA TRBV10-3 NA CAIAGGTGAYEQYF TGTGCCATCGCGGGGGGGACAGGGGCGTACGAGCAGTACTTC
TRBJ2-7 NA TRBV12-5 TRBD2 CASGLDTSGGINEQYF TGTGCTAGTGGTTTGGATACTAGCGGGGGGATCAACGAGCAGTACTTC
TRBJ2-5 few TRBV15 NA CATNTGYQETQYF TGTGCCACTAACACAGGGTATCAAGAGACCCAGTACTTC
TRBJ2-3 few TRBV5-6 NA CASSLLGADTQYF TGTGCCAGCAGCTTGCTAGGGGCAGATACGCAGTATTTT
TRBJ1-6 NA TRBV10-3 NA CAIRPGVNSPLHF TGTGCCATCCGGCCGGGAGTTAATTCACCCCTCCACTTT
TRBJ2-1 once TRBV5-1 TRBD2 CASSLLAGSYNEQFF TGCGCCAGCAGCCTCCTAGCGGGTTCCTACAATGAGCAGTTCTTC
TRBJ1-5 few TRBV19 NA CASSQGDQPQHF TGTGCCAGTAGTCAGGGTGATCAGCCCCAGCATTTT
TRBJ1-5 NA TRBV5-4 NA CASSFGGRTPNQPQHF TGTGCCAGCAGCTTCGGGGGGCGCACCCCCAATCAGCCCCAGCATTTT
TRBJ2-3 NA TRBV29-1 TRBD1 CSVGTGDDTQYF TGCAGCGTTGGGACAGGGGACGATACGCAGTATTTT
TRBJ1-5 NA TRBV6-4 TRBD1 CASSDSRDRGDQPQHF TGTGCCAGCAGTGACTCAAGGGACAGGGGGGATCAGCCCCAGCATTTT
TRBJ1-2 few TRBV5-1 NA CASSLAGVGYGYTF TGCGCCAGCAGCTTGGCCGGGGTGGGCTATGGCTACACCTTC
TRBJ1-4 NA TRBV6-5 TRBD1 CASRGQPTNEKLFF TGTGCCAGCAGGGGACAGCCAACTAATGAAAAACTGTTTTTT
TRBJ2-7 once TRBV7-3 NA CASSLLASAGNEQYF TGTGCCAGCAGCTTATTAGCTAGCGCGGGGAACGAGCAGTACTTC
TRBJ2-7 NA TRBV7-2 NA CASSPRPDSPEQYF TGTGCCAGCAGCCCCCGCCCTGACAGCCCCGAGCAGTACTTC
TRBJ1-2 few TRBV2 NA CASRGDRLDGYTF TGTGCCAGCAGGGGCGACAGGTTGGATGGCTACACCTTC
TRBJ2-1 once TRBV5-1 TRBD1 CASSSRGINNYNEQFF TGCGCCAGCAGCTCCAGGGGGATTAATAACTACAATGAGCAGTTCTTC
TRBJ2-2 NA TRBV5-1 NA CASSRPGDLDTGELFF TGCGCCAGCAGCCGTCCGGGGGATCTGGACACCGGGGAGCTGTTTTTT
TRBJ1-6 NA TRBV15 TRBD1 CATSSRGQGGSPLHF TGTGCCACCAGCTCCAGAGGACAGGGCGGGTCACCCCTCCACTTT
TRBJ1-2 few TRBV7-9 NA CASSSGVVGYTF TGTGCCAGCAGTTCGGGGGTCGTTGGCTACACCTTC
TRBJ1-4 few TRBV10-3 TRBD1 CATRGQGPTNEKLFF TGTGCCACACGGGGACAGGGTCCAACTAATGAAAAACTGTTTTTT
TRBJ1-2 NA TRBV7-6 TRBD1 CASRPLRGTGLSWSYTF TGTGCCAGCAGACCTCTTAGGGGGACAGGGCTTTCGTGGAGCTACACCTTC
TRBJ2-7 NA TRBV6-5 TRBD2 CASSYGGLPSGEQYF TGTGCCAGCAGTTACGGGGGACTACCCTCGGGGGAGCAGTACTTC
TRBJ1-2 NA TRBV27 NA CASSPLGAAGVGYTF TGTGCCAGCAGTCCACTGGGGGCCGCAGGGGTTGGCTACACCTTC
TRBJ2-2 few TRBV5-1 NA CASSPGTTGTGELFF TGCGCCAGCTCCCCCGGAACGACCGGGACCGGGGAGCTGTTTTTT
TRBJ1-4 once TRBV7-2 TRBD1 CASSLQQGIGEKLFF TGTGCCAGCAGCCTACAACAGGGGATAGGTGAAAAACTGTTTTTT
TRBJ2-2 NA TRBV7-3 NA CASGPNTGELFF TGTGCTAGCGGCCCGAACACCGGGGAGCTGTTTTTT
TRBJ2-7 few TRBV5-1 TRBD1 CASSYQGAGSYEQYF TGCGCCAGCAGTTACCAGGGGGCAGGTTCCTACGAGCAGTACTTC
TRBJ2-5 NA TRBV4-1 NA CASSQVGAGETQYF TGCGCCAGCAGCCAAGTGGGGGCCGGCGAGACCCAGTACTTC
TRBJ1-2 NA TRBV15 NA CATRKVRILYGYTF TGTGCCACCCGGAAGGTGAGGATCCTCTATGGCTACACCTTC
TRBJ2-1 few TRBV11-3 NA CASSLELVGEQFF TGTGCCAGCAGCTTAGAGCTAGTCGGGGAGCAGTTCTTC
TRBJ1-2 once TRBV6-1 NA CASSDRDYGYTF TGTGCCAGTTCGGATCGGGACTATGGCTACACCTTC
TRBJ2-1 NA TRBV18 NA CASSPDSLNEQFF TGTGCCAGCTCACCAGACAGTTTGAATGAGCAGTTCTTC
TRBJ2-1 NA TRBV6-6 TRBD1 CASTLAGGSSYNEQFF TGTGCCAGCACGCTCGCAGGGGGTAGCTCCTACAATGAGCAGTTCTTC
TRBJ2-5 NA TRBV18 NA CASSLQYQETQYF TGTGCCAGCTCCCTCCAGTACCAAGAGACCCAGTACTTC
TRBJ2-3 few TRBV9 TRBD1 CASSPRWTGPADTQYF TGTGCCAGCAGCCCCCGGTGGACAGGGCCTGCAGATACGCAGTATTTT
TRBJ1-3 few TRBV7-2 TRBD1 CASRGQGAGNTIYF TGTGCCAGCCGCGGACAGGGGGCAGGAAACACCATATATTTT
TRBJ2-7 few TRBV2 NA CASLRLGASYEQYF TGTGCCAGCCTAAGGTTAGGGGCCTCCTACGAGCAGTACTTC
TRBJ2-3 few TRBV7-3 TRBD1 CASSRGTGRIDTQYF TGTGCCAGCAGCCGCGGGACAGGGAGGATCGATACGCAGTATTTT
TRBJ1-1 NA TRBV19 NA CASSVQGGPTREAFF TGTGCCAGTAGTGTGCAGGGTGGTCCAACTCGTGAAGCTTTCTTT
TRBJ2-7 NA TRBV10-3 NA CAISANHRVSYEQYF TGTGCCATCAGTGCTAATCACAGGGTCTCCTACGAGCAGTACTTC
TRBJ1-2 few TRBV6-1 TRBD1 CASSVQGADYGYTF TGTGCCAGCAGTGTTCAGGGGGCTGACTATGGCTACACCTTC
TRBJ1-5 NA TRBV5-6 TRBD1 CASSSGQGADQPQHF TGTGCCAGCAGCTCCGGACAGGGGGCGGATCAGCCCCAGCATTTT
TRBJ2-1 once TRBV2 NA CASSRAVGGEQFF TGTGCCAGCAGCCGGGCGGTGGGCGGGGAGCAGTTCTTC
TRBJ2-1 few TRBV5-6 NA CASSFTGEQFF TGTGCCAGCAGCTTTACTGGTGAGCAGTTCTTC
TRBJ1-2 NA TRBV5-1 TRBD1 CASSPGTGTYGYTF TGCGCCAGCAGCCCGGGGACAGGTACCTATGGCTACACCTTC
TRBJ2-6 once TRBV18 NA CASSGTGFGANVLTF TGTGCCAGCTCAGGTACAGGGTTCGGGGCCAACGTCCTGACTTTC
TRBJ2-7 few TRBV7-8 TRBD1 CASSFTPGQQGYEQYF TGTGCCAGCAGCTTTACCCCGGGACAGCAAGGGTACGAGCAGTACTTC
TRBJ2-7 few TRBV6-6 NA CASRKTGSEQYF TGTGCCAGCAGAAAAACAGGGAGCGAGCAGTACTTC
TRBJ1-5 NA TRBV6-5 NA CASTPQGRPNQPQHF TGTGCCAGCACCCCACAGGGCCGCCCTAATCAGCCCCAGCATTTT
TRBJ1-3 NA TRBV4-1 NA CASSQVYTGGTVSSGNTIYF TGCGCCAGCAGCCAAGTATATACGGGGGGGACGGTGAGCTCTGGAAACACCATATATTTT
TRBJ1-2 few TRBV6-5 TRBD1 CASSRTGGGYGYTF TGTGCCAGCAGTCGGACAGGGGGCGGCTATGGCTACACCTTC
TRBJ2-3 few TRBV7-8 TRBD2 CASSLVGGGEFTDTQYF TGTGCCAGCAGCTTAGTCGGTGGGGGGGAATTCACAGATACGCAGTATTTT
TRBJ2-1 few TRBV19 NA CASTLSLVGNEQFF TGTGCCAGTACCCTATCACTAGTGGGGAATGAGCAGTTCTTC
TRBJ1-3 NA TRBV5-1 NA CASSQNSQSSSGNTIYF TGCGCCAGCAGCCAAAATTCACAGAGCTCCTCTGGAAACACCATATATTTT
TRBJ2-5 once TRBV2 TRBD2 CASSGGGQETQYF TGTGCCAGCAGTGGCGGGGGCCAAGAGACCCAGTACTTC